One TCR beta chain is described in this entry. These data originate in a study of shared T cell receptors in the human thymus. The germline gives CDR1 MDHEN, CDR2 SYDVKM. The CDR3 has 15 amino acids. V gave up 7 bases and J gave up 4 bases; unmatched junction bases: 10. Clones were sequenced by immunoSEQ multiplex PCR, and TCRdb holds only the in-frame ones, with some missing. The table has hundreds of thousands of clones, 70% to 90% seen once. The sample was also linked to a second study, of human thymus T cells. From that study: Corrective cardiac surgery supplied the resected thymus tissue. It looked as if thymic and blood repertoires used V and J genes in a biased way. Unrelated individuals reportedly shared highly overlapping thymic TCR repertoires.

This chain uses TRBV28 with TRBJ1-5, with TRBD1 matching 7 bases. This sequence was found in a boy under two years old with a congenital heart defect. Sequenced input: thymocytes. Here the CDR3 reads CASNPLGQKNQPQHF. The CDR3 region has the DNA TGTGCCAGCAACCCGTTGGGACAGAAAAATCAGCCCCAGCATTTT.